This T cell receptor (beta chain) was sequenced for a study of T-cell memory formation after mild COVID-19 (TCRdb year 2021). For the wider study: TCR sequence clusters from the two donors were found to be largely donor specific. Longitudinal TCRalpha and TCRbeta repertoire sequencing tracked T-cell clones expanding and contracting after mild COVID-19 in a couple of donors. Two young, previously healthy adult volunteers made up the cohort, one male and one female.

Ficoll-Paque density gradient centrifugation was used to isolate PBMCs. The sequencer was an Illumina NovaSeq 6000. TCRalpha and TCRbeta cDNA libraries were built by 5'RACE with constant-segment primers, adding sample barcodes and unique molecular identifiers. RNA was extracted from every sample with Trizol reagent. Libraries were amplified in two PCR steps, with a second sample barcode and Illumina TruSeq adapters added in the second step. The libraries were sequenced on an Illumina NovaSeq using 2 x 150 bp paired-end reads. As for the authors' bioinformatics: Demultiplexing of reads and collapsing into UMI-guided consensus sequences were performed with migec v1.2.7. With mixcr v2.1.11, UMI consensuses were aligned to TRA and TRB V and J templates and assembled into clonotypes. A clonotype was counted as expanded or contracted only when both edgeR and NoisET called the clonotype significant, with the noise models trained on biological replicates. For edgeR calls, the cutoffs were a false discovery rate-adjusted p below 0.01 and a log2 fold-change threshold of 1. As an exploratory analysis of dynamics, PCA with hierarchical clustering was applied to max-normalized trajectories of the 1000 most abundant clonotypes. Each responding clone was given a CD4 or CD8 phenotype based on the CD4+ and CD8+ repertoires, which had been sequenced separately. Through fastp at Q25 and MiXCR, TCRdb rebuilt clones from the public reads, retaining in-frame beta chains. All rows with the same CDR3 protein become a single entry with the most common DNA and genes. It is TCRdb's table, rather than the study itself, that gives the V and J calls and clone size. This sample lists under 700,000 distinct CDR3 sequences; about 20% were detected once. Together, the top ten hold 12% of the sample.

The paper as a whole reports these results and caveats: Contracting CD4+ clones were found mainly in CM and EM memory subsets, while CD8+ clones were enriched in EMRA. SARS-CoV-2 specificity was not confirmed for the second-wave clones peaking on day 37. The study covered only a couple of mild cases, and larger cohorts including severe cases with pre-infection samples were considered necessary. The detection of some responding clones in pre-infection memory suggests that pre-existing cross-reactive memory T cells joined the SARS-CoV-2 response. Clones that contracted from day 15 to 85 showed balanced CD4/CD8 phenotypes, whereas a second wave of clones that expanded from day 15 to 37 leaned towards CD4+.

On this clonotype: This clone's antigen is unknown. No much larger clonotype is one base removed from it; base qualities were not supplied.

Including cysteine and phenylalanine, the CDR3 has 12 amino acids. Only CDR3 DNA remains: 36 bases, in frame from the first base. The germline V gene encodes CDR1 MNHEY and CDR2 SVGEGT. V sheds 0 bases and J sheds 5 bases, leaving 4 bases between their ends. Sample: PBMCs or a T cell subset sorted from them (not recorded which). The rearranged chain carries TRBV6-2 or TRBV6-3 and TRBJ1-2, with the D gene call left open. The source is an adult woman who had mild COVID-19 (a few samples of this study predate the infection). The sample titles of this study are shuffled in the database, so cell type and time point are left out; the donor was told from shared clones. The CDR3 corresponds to CASSYSSYGYTF. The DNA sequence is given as TGTGCCAGCAGTTACTCGAGTTATGGCTACACCTTC.